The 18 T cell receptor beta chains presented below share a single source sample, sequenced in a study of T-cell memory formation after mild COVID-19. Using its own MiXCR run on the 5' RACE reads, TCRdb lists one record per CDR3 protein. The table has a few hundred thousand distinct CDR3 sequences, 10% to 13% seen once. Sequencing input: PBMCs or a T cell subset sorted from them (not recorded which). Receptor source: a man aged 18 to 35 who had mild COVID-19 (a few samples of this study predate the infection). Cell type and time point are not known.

CDR3 sequence: CSAPRQGQNYEQYF. DNA for the CDR3: TGCAGTGCACCAAGACAGGGGCAGAACTACGAGCAGTACTTC. The rearrangement joins TRBV20-1 to TRBJ2-7, with 8 positions matching TRBD1. CDR1 is DFQATT and CDR2 is SNEGSKA in the germline V gene (reference sequence). The CDR3 contains 14 residues. The J segment lost 3 bases and the V segment lost 6 bases, leaving 10 bases of the junction unmatched.

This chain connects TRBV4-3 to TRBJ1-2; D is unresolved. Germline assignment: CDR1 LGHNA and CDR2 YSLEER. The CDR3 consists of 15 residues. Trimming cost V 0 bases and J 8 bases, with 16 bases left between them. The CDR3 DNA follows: TGCGCCAGCAGCCAAGATTACCCCTTCTCCTTGGGCTACACCTTC. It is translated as CASSQDYPFSLGYTF.

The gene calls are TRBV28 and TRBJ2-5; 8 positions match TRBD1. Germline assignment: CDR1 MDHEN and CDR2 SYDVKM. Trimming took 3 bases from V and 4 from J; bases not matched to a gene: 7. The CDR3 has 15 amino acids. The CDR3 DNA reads TGTGCCAGCAGTTTTCCCCAGGGGGCAAGAGAGACCCAGTACTTC. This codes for CASSFPQGARETQYF.

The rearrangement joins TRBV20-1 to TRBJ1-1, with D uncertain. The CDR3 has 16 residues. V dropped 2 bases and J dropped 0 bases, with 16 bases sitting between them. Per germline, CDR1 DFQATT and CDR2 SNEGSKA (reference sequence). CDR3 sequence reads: CSARRSPVGVNTEAFF. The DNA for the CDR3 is TGCAGTGCTAGAAGGTCGCCCGTCGGGGTGAACACTGAAGCTTTCTTT.

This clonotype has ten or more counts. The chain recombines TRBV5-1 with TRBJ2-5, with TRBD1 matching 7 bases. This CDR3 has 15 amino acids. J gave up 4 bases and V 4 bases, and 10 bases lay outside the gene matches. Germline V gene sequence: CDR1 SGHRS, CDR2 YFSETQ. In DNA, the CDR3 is TGCGCCAGCAGCGCCTCTGGACAGGTGGGAGAGACCCAGTACTTC. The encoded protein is CASSASGQVGETQYF.

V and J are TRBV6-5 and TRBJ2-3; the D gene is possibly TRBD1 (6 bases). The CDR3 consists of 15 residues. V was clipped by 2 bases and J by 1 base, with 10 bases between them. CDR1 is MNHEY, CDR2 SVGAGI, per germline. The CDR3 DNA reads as TGTGCCAGCAGTTACCGAGGGGGTGGCACAGATACGCAGTATTTT. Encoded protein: CASSYRGGGTDTQYF.

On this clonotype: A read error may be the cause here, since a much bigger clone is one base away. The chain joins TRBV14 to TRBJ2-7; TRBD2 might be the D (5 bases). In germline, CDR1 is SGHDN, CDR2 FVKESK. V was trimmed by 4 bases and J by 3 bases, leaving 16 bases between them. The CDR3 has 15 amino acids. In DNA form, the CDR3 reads TGTGCCAGCAGCCTACGGACTGCCCCGGGCTACGAGCAGTACGTC. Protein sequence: CASSLRTAPGYEQYV.

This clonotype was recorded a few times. The DNA of the CDR3 is TGCAGTGCTAGAAAAACTGGACAGGGGGCGAGTATAAGCAATCAGCCCCAGCATTTT. Translated, it gives CSARKTGQGASISNQPQHF. The chain combines TRBV20-1 with TRBJ1-5; 11 nucleotides line up with TRBD1. Germline CDR1 is DFQATT and CDR2 is SNEGSKA (reference sequence). The CDR3 runs 19 residues. Trimming removed 2 bases from V and 1 base from J; junction bases left unmatched: 13.

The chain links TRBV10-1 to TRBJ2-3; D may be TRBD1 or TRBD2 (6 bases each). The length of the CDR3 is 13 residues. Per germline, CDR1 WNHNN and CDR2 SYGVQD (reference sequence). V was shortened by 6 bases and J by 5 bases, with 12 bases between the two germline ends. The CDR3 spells CASSGGPRDTQYF. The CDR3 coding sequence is TGCGCCAGCAGCGGGGGCCCTCGAGATACGCAGTATTTT.

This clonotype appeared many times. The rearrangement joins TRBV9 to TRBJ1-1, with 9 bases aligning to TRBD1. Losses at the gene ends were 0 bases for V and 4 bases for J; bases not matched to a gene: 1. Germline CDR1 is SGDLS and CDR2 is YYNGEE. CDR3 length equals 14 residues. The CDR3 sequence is CASSVGDRVTEAFF. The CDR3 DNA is TGTGCCAGCAGCGTAGGGGACAGGGTCACTGAAGCTTTCTTT.

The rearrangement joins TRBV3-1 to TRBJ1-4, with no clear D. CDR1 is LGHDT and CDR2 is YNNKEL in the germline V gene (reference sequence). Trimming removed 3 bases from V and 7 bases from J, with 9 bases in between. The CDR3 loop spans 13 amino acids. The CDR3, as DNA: TGTGCCAGCAGCCACTTATCGGGTGAAAAACTGTTTTTT. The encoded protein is CASSHLSGEKLFF.

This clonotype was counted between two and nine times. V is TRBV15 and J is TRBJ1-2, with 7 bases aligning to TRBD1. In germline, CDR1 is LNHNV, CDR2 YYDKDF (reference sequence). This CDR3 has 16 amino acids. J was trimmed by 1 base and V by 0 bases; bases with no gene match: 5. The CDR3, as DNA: TGTGCCACCAGCAGAGACTTAAGACAGGGTAACTATGGCTACACCTTC. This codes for CATSRDLRQGNYGYTF.

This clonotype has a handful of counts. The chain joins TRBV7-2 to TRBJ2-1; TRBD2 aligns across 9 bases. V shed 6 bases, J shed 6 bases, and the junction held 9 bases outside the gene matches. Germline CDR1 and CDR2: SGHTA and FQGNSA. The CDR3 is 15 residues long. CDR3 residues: CASRPPGTSINEQFF. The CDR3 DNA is TGTGCCAGCAGGCCACCCGGGACTAGCATCAATGAGCAGTTCTTC.

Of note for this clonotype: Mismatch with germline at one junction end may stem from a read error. The chain's CDR3 is CASTSGGTSTDTQYF. CDR3 bases: TGTGCAAGCACTAGCGGGGGGACTAGCACAGATACGCAGTATTTT. The V call is TRBV7-9, the J call TRBJ2-3; 12 bases fit TRBD2. The CDR3 loop spans 15 amino acids. CDR1 and CDR2 (germline): SEHNR, FQNEAQ (reference sequence).

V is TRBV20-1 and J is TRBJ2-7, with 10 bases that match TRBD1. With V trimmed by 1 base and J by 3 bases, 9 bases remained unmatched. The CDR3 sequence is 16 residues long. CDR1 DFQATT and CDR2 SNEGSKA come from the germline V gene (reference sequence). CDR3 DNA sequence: TGCAGTGCTAGAGGTACGGGACAGGGGTCCCTCTACGAGCAGTACGTC. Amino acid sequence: CSARGTGQGSLYEQYV.

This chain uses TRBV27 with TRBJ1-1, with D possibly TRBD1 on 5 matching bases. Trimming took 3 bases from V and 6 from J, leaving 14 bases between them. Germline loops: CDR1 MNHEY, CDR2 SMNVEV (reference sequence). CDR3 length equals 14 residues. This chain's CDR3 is CASSFWAGTAEAFF. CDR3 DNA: TGTGCCAGCAGTTTTTGGGCAGGGACCGCTGAAGCTTTCTTT.

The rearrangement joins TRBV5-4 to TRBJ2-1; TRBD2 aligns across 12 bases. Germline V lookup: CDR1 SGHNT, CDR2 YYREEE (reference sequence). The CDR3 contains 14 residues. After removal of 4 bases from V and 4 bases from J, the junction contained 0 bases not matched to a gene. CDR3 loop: CASSGLAGYNEQFF. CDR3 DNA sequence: TGTGCCAGCAGCGGACTAGCGGGGTACAATGAGCAGTTCTTC.

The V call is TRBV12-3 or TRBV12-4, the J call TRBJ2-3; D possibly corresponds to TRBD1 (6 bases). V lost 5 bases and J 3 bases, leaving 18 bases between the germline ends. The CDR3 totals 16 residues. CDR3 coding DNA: TGTGCCAGCAGTCTAGAGGACAGAATCTATACAGATACGCAGTATTTT. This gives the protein CASSLEDRIYTDTQYF.